Presented here are 8 T cell receptor beta chains from one specimen sequenced in a study of cytomegalovirus exposure and HLA in healthy donors. With 60 Vbeta and 13 Jbeta primers, the PCR was carried out. Clones were sequenced by immunoSEQ multiplex PCR, and TCRdb holds only the in-frame ones, with some missing. This table holds 170,000 or so clones, 70% to 80% found once. Sequences were obtained from PBMCs. Receptors originate from a woman in her forties in good health and CMV-seronegative.

This clone was counted a single time. The chain is built from TRBV19 and TRBJ2-5; D gene unclear. Trimming removed 3 bases at V and 2 bases at J, with 10 bases between. The CDR3 runs 14 residues. The V gene's germline CDR1 is LNHDA and CDR2 SQIVND (reference sequence). In DNA, the CDR3 is TGTGCCAGTAGTATGGCGACACAACAAGAGACCCAGTACTTC. The encoded protein is CASSMATQQETQYF.

CDR3 region: CASSPQRGGTYEQYF. The CDR3 DNA follows: TGTGCCAGCAGCCCCCAGAGGGGGGGCACCTACGAGCAGTACTTC. The rearrangement links TRBV9 to TRBJ2-7; maybe TRBD2 (7 bases). Germline loops: CDR1 SGDLS, CDR2 YYNGEE. V gave up 4 bases and J gave up 2 bases, with 16 bases separating them. This CDR3 comprises 15 residues.

The CDR3 DNA follows: TGTGCCAGCAGCGCCCGCGGGCGGAACACTGAAGCTTTCTTT. Its protein product is CASSARGRNTEAFF. This chain links TRBV11-3 with TRBJ1-1; D is unresolved. The germline V gene encodes CDR1 SGHNT and CDR2 YENEEA. The CDR3 sequence is 14 residues long. V lost 5 bases and J 1 base, leaving 11 bases between the germline ends. Filled out from reference TRBV11-3 and TRBJ1-1, the complete variable domain reads EAGVVQSPRYKIIEKKQPVAFWCNPISGHNTLYWYLQNLGQGPELLIRYENEEAVDDSQLPKDRFSAERLKGVDSTLKIQPAELGDSAVYLCASSARGRNTEAFFGQGTRLTVV.

The chain is built from TRBV5-1 and TRBJ1-1; 7 bases agree with TRBD1. V dropped 4 bases and J dropped 0; count of bases not matched to a gene: 6. The germline gives CDR1 SGHRS, CDR2 YFSETQ. This CDR3 comprises 15 residues. The CDR3 nucleotides are TGCGCCAGCAGCGGACAGGAACCCCTGAACACTGAAGCTTTCTTT. Translated: CASSGQEPLNTEAFF.

The chain uses TRBV27 and TRBJ2-7; 10 bases are shared with TRBD1. The CDR3 has 17 amino acids. Germline CDR1 and CDR2: MNHEY and SMNVEV (reference sequence). The ends lost 8 bases at V and 2 bases at J; junction bases unmatched: 15. The CDR3 protein is CASANRDRGPQPYEQYF. As DNA, the CDR3 is TGTGCCAGCGCCAACAGGGACAGGGGCCCTCAACCCTACGAGCAGTACTTC.

The V call is TRBV7-3, the J call TRBJ2-5, with 7 positions matching TRBD1. Germline values: CDR1 SGHTA, CDR2 FQGTGA. This CDR3 comprises 14 residues. With 5 bases clipped from V and 5 bases from J, the junction kept 8 bases outside the gene matches. CDR3 amino acids: CASSPTGVRETQYF. The CDR3 DNA sequence: TGTGCCAGCAGCCCTACAGGGGTCCGGGAGACCCAGTACTTC.

This chain links TRBV5-1 with TRBJ1-1; 8 bases map to TRBD1. Germline V gene data show CDR1 as SGHRS and CDR2 as YFSETQ. CDR3 size: 16 residues. With V trimmed by 0 bases and J by 1 base, 5 bases remained unmatched. The CDR3 protein is CASSLAAGGRNTEAFF. For the CDR3, the DNA is TGCGCCAGCAGCTTGGCGGCAGGGGGCAGGAACACTGAAGCTTTCTTT.

This chain links TRBV5-6 with TRBJ2-1; TRBD1 matches 8 bases. Germline lookup yields CDR1 SGHDT and CDR2 YYEEEE. The CDR3 is made up of 19 amino acids. The junction had 11 bases not matched to a gene; V was cut back by 0 bases and J by 0 bases. CDR3 sequence reads: CASSLGVRQGSSSYNEQFF. The DNA for the CDR3 is TGTGCCAGCAGCTTGGGGGTCCGACAGGGGTCGAGCTCCTACAATGAGCAGTTCTTC.